This T cell receptor (beta chain) was identified during a study of CD8 T cells in ankylosing spondylitis. The CDR3 loop spans 14 amino acids. V gave up 4 bases and J gave up 4 bases; unmatched junction bases: 4. A quantitative 5'-RACE method, one with molecular barcodes, was used to make TCR beta libraries. Each CDR3 protein is one row after TCRdb ran MiXCR on the 5' RACE reads. This sample has fewer than 500,000 distinct CDR3 sequences; 25% to 30% occur once, and the top ten carry under 0.9%. General study findings and limits: Within matched ankylosing spondylitis synovial fluid, disease-linked clones were reportedly significantly enriched. In ankylosing spondylitis blood, a motif of roughly eight highly homologous TCR beta variants appeared characteristic.

This clonotype came up many times. Its antigen is still unknown. The receptor was derived from a male donor with ankylosing spondylitis. The material sequenced was blood, either unsorted or a sorted T cell fraction (not recorded which). The V and J genes are TRBV12-3 or TRBV12-4 and TRBJ1-2; the match to TRBD1 covers 9 bases. This chain's CDR3 is CASSSRDRVYGYTF. The DNA of the CDR3 is TGTGCCAGCAGTTCCCGGGACAGGGTCTATGGCTACACCTTC.